This T cell receptor beta chain was captured by sequencing in a study of CD8 T cells in ankylosing spondylitis. It was by quantitative 5'-RACE with molecular barcodes that TCR beta libraries were made. Using its own MiXCR run on the 5' RACE reads, TCRdb lists one record per CDR3 protein. The table lists 220,000 or so distinct CDR3 sequences, under 12% of them singletons. There are 20 residues in the CDR3. After removal of 10 bases from V and 3 bases from J, the junction contained 23 bases not matched to a gene. Per the germline V gene, CDR1 is LGHDT and CDR2 is YNNKEL (reference sequence). Study results and limitations: There was reportedly significant enrichment of clones that were disease-linked in matched ankylosing spondylitis synovial fluid.

A single count supports this clonotype. Its antigen is unknown. The sample taken for sequencing was blood, either unsorted or a sorted T cell fraction (not recorded which). The clonotype was recovered from a male donor with ankylosing spondylitis or in good health (not recorded which). The chain links TRBV3-1 to TRBJ2-2; 10 nucleotides match TRBD2. CDR3: CATTAIGSWASGGDTGELFF. The CDR3 bases are TGTGCCACCACCGCGATCGGATCCTGGGCTAGCGGGGGAGACACCGGGGAGCTGTTTTTT.